These 22 T cell receptor beta chains originate from one sample sequenced in a study of CD8 T cells in Susac syndrome. 0.5 to 1 ug RNA was reverse transcribed with random hexamers. One entry per CDR3 protein, called by TCRdb with MiXCR from the immunoSEQ multiplex PCR reads. The sample records roughly 250,000 distinct CDR3 sequences, 90% to 96% being singletons. Input material: CD4+ T cells from PBMCs. Receptors were obtained from a human donor with Susac syndrome.

The V and J genes are TRBV9 and TRBJ1-3; 9 bases match TRBD1. CDR1 SGDLS and CDR2 YYNGEE come from the germline V gene. The J segment lost 7 bases and the V segment lost 3 bases, leaving 11 bases of the junction unmatched. This CDR3 is built from 16 residues. CDR3 in amino acids: CASSADPQGASNTIYF. The CDR3 DNA reads as TGTGCCAGCAGCGCTGACCCACAGGGGGCTTCTAACACCATATATTTT.

V is TRBV25-1 and J is TRBJ2-7; D ambiguous. This CDR3 is built from 11 residues. Trimming left V 10 bases short and J 3 bases short, with 10 bases between. From germline, CDR1 is MGHDK and CDR2 SYGVNS. This chain's CDR3 is CATNTNYEQYF. Written as DNA, the CDR3 is TGTGCCACCAATACCAACTACGAGCAGTACTTC.

The gene calls are TRBV20-1 and TRBJ2-5, with a possible D match to TRBD2 (6 bases). This CDR3 has 12 amino acids. Germline V CDR1 and CDR2: DFQATT, SNEGSKA (reference sequence). V was clipped by 7 bases and J by 5 bases, with 14 bases between them. This chain's CDR3 is CSVHLRGETQYF. The CDR3 region has the DNA TGCAGTGTCCATCTCCGGGGGGAGACCCAGTACTTC.

With respect to this clonotype: The junction shows a germline mismatch at one end, possibly a read error. J is TRBJ2-7 and V is TRBV19, with D unresolved. The CDR3 is 10 residues long. In germline, CDR1 is LNHDA, CDR2 SQIVND (reference sequence). CDR3 in DNA: TGTGCTAGTTCCCCCGATGGAATCGACTTC. This gives the protein CASSPDGIDF.

This chain uses TRBV7-9 with TRBJ1-3; D gene ambiguous. This CDR3 is 15 amino acids long. Per germline, CDR1 SEHNR and CDR2 FQNEAQ (reference sequence). The V gene lost 2 bases and the J gene lost 4 bases, with 12 bases spanning the gap. CDR3 amino acids: CASSLSGQGGNTIYF. Written as DNA, the CDR3 is TGTGCCAGCAGCTTAAGCGGTCAAGGCGGAAACACCATATATTTT.

The chain recombines TRBV10-3 with TRBJ2-7, with a tentative D call TRBD1 (7 bases). The V gene lost 2 bases and the J gene lost 3 bases, with 11 bases spanning the gap. This CDR3 contains 14 residues. The germline gives CDR1 ENHRY, CDR2 SYGVKD. The CDR3 nucleotides read TGTGCCATCAGTGAGGCGGGACAGAACTACGAGCAGTACTTC. Amino acids: CAISEAGQNYEQYF.

The CDR3 region is CASRSGSSYEQYF. The CDR3 DNA sequence: TGTGCCAGCAGGTCCGGGAGTTCCTACGAGCAGTACTTC. The rearrangement joins TRBV6-5 to TRBJ2-7, with D possibly matching TRBD2 (6 bases). This CDR3 is 13 amino acids long. The V gene's germline CDR1 is MNHEY and CDR2 SVGAGI. Between the trimmed V and J ends, which lost 6 bases and 1 base, there was a span of 10 bases.

This clonotype came up once. The chain carries TRBV24-1 and TRBJ2-1, with a tentative D call TRBD1 (5 bases). Trimming took off 5 bases at V and 6 bases at J, with 10 bases between the two ends. CDR1 and CDR2 (germline): KGHDR, SFDVKD. CDR3 length equals 13 residues. The CDR3: CATSGQSSNEQFF. CDR3 coding DNA: TGTGCCACCAGTGGACAGTCGAGCAATGAGCAGTTCTTC.

The V and J genes are TRBV29-1 and TRBJ2-3; tentatively, D is TRBD1 (5 bases). V lost 5 bases to trimming and J lost 6 bases, with 21 bases between them. The germline V gene encodes CDR1 SQVTM and CDR2 ANQGSEA. This CDR3 contains 15 residues. CDR3 protein: CSVSKYTRGGDTQYF. CDR3 DNA sequence: TGCAGCGTTTCCAAGTACACAAGGGGTGGCGATACGCAGTATTTT.

The chain is built from TRBV12-3 or TRBV12-4 and TRBJ2-1; 8 bases map to TRBD2. Trimming took 6 bases from V and 3 from J; bases not matched to a gene: 4. CDR3 length: 14 residues. The CDR3 region is CASRTSAIYNEQFF. The DNA for the CDR3 is TGTGCCAGCAGGACTAGCGCAATCTACAATGAGCAGTTCTTC.

This chain uses TRBV7-2 with TRBJ2-6, with D hard to call. Trimming pared 5 bases from V and 1 base from J, leaving 12 bases between. There are 16 residues in the CDR3. In germline, CDR1 is SGHTA, CDR2 FQGNSA. CDR3 residues: CASSRIPTSGANVLTF. The CDR3 DNA follows: TGTGCCAGCAGCCGGATTCCTACTTCTGGGGCCAACGTCCTGACTTTC.

This chain links TRBV20-1 with TRBJ1-3, with unresolved D. This CDR3 spans 15 amino acids. The V gene lost 0 bases and the J gene lost 9 bases, with 18 bases spanning the gap. Germline V gene data show CDR1 as DFQATT and CDR2 as SNEGSKA (reference sequence). The CDR3 DNA follows: TGCAGTGCTAGAGACTCCCGGTCCAATCCAGGCACCATATATTTT. Translated: CSARDSRSNPGTIYF.

The genes are TRBV11-3 and TRBJ2-7; D remains unclear. In germline, CDR1 is SGHNT, CDR2 YENEEA. This CDR3 contains 11 residues. V lost 5 bases and J 6 bases, leaving 8 bases between the germline ends. Here the CDR3 reads CASSRLGEQYF. CDR3 in DNA: TGTGCCAGCAGCCGTCTCGGCGAGCAGTACTTC.

The DNA of the CDR3 is TGTGCCAGCTCTACTAAGACAGAGAACACTGAAGCTTTCTTT. Translated, it gives CASSTKTENTEAFF. The chain employs TRBV18 and TRBJ1-1; tentative D call: TRBD1 (5 bases). Germline CDR1 is KGHSH and CDR2 is LQKENI. The CDR3 is made up of 14 amino acids. The V end was cut by 6 bases, the J end by 1 base, with 12 bases between.

The chain is built from TRBV29-1 and TRBJ1-1; D possibly corresponds to TRBD1 (5 bases). V was trimmed by 6 bases and J by 5 bases, leaving 16 bases between them. CDR1 is SQVTM, CDR2 ANQGSEA, per germline. The CDR3 length is 13 residues. CDR3 DNA: TGCAGCGTCCACCCTCGCAGGGATACTGAAGCTTTCTTT. This gives the protein CSVHPRRDTEAFF.

The rearrangement uses TRBV28 and TRBJ1-3; D call uncertain. V was clipped by 3 bases and J by 2 bases, with 2 bases between them. Germline V gives CDR1 MDHEN, CDR2 SYDVKM. The CDR3 extends over 12 amino acids. The CDR3 region has the DNA TGTGCCAGCAGTTTCGCTGGAAACACCATATATTTT. This sequence encodes CASSFAGNTIYF.

The chain has TRBV28 and TRBJ2-3; D could derive from TRBD1 or TRBD2 (5 bases each). In germline, CDR1 is MDHEN, CDR2 SYDVKM. The CDR3 contains 14 residues. Trimming stripped 3 bases from V and 2 bases from J, with 9 bases between. The CDR3 DNA sequence: TGTGCCAGCAGTTTGCCAGGGACCACAGATACGCAGTATTTT. This gives the protein CASSLPGTTDTQYF.

This clonotype was detected once. J is TRBJ2-7 and V is TRBV2, with D maybe TRBD1 (5 bases). The germline V and J ends were trimmed by 3 bases and 3 bases, with 15 bases remaining between them. The CDR3 is made up of 15 amino acids. CDR1 is SNHLY and CDR2 is FYNNEI in the germline V gene. The CDR3 DNA sequence: TGTGCCAGCAGTGATGGGCAGGGCAATTACTACGAGCAGTACTTC. It translates to CASSDGQGNYYEQYF.

The chain employs TRBV12-3 or TRBV12-4 and TRBJ1-1; 8 bases align to TRBD1. Unmatched junction bases numbered 8, after V lost 4 bases and J lost 4 bases. The CDR3 runs 15 residues. In DNA form, the CDR3 reads TGTGCCAGCAGTTGGAGAAACAGGGGGGGCACTGAAGCTTTCTTT. Protein: CASSWRNRGGTEAFF.

CDR3 DNA sequence: TGTGCCAGCAGCCCGAGGGGACTAGTATACAATGAGCAGTTCTTC. Protein: CASSPRGLVYNEQFF. This chain connects TRBV14 to TRBJ2-1; TRBD2 matches 8 bases. This CDR3 spans 15 amino acids. Germline loops: CDR1 SGHDN, CDR2 FVKESK. V gave up 4 bases and J gave up 4 bases; unmatched junction bases: 6.

The V and J genes are TRBV18 and TRBJ2-7; D is possibly TRBD2 (6 bases). The CDR3 sequence is 12 residues long. Germline CDR1 is KGHSH and CDR2 is LQKENI. The V end lost 4 bases, the J end lost 5 bases, and 9 bases lay between the germline ends. CDR3 protein: CASSQAGNEQYF. The DNA of the CDR3 is TGTGCCAGCTCACAGGCGGGGAACGAGCAGTACTTC.

This clonotype was picked up one time. This sequence joins TRBV20-1 and TRBJ1-4, with unresolved D. The CDR3 loop spans 13 amino acids. Germline V gene sequence: CDR1 DFQATT, CDR2 SNEGSKA (reference sequence). V was clipped by 2 bases and J by 7 bases, with 11 bases between them. This CDR3 reads CSARREGVEKLFF. The CDR3 DNA is TGCAGTGCTAGACGGGAGGGTGTTGAAAAACTGTTTTTT.